The 17 T cell receptor beta chains reported below all come from one sample, sequenced in a study of blood T cell repertoires in COVID-19. Sequencing used immunoSEQ multiplex PCR; TCRdb keeps in-frame clones, though not all of them. The table includes about 150,000 clones, over 75% detected once. The sequenced sample consisted of peripheral blood. These receptors were taken from a woman aged 40 to 49 with acute or convalescent COVID-19.

This chain links TRBV2 with TRBJ1-6; 7 nucleotides line up with TRBD1. Germline-derived CDR1 and CDR2 are SNHLY and FYNNEI. The CDR3 covers 15 residues. V shed 5 bases and J 7 bases; nucleotides not matched to a gene: 8. This CDR3 reads CASSWDSEINSPLHF. As DNA, the CDR3 is TGTGCCAGCAGTTGGGACAGCGAGATCAATTCACCCCTCCACTTT.

The CDR3 reads CASSSDRALNEQFF. As DNA, the CDR3 is TGTGCCAGCAGCTCGGACAGGGCTCTGAATGAGCAGTTCTTC. This chain uses TRBV9 with TRBJ2-1; 8 bases are shared with TRBD1. CDR3 length: 14 residues. Germline V gene sequence: CDR1 SGDLS, CDR2 YYNGEE. V shed 4 bases and J 7 bases; nucleotides not matched to a gene: 7.

The chain employs TRBV29-1 and TRBJ1-1, with a possible D match to TRBD1 (5 bases). Germline V gene lookup returns CDR1 SQVTM and CDR2 ANQGSEA. Trimming stripped 8 bases from V and 4 bases from J, with 20 bases between. The CDR3 sequence is 14 residues long. The CDR3 spells CSPNDPQGTTEAFF. The CDR3 DNA is TGCAGCCCGAATGACCCCCAGGGTACCACTGAAGCTTTCTTT.

This chain joins TRBV2 and TRBJ2-1; TRBD2 aligns across 11 bases. The CDR3 runs 16 residues. Germline V gene lookup returns CDR1 SNHLY and CDR2 FYNNEI. The V segment lost 6 bases and the J segment 6 bases; nucleotides outside the gene matches: 10. The CDR3 nucleotides read TGTGCCAGCAGCGCGAGGCTAGCGGGGGGACTCAATGAGCAGTTCTTC. It specifies CASSARLAGGLNEQFF.

The gene calls are TRBV18 and TRBJ1-1; no firm D call. The CDR3 sequence is 13 residues long. Germline V gene lookup returns CDR1 KGHSH and CDR2 LQKENI. Trimming removed 4 bases at V and 5 bases at J, with 11 bases between. The CDR3 region has the DNA TGTGCCAGCTCACTGGCCGGCGGGACTGAAGCTTTCTTT. Encoded protein: CASSLAGGTEAFF. The full variable domain, rest sourced from reference TRBV18 and TRBJ1-1, is NAGVMQNPRHLVRRRGQEARLRCSPMKGHSHVYWYRQLPEEGLKFMVYLQKENIIDESGMPKERFSAEFPKEGPSILRIQQVVRGDSAAYFCASSLAGGTEAFFGQGTRLTVV.

This clone was observed once. J is TRBJ1-2 and V is TRBV3-1 (or the pseudogene TRBV3-2); D remains unclear. The CDR3 has 16 amino acids. Germline assignment: CDR1 LGHDT and CDR2 YNNKEL (reference sequence). Trimming stripped 1 base from V and 3 bases from J, with 15 bases between. The CDR3 protein is CASSQGIEALYYGYTF. CDR3 in DNA: TGTGCCAGCAGCCAAGGTATAGAGGCCCTCTACTATGGCTACACCTTC.

The V and J genes are TRBV15 and TRBJ2-5; maybe TRBD1 (6 bases). CDR1 is LNHNV and CDR2 is YYDKDF in the germline V gene (reference sequence). Trimming took 1 base from V and 3 from J, leaving 12 bases between them. The CDR3 has 15 amino acids. CDR3 in DNA: TGTGCCACCAGCAGAGTGGTGGCAGGGGAAGAGACCCAGTACTTC. It specifies CATSRVVAGEETQYF.

The V gene is TRBV30, the J gene TRBJ2-1, with 8 bases matching TRBD2. The trim removed 0 bases at V and 8 bases at J, leaving 6 bases unmatched. This CDR3 region has 14 residues. CDR1 is GTSNPN and CDR2 is SVGIG in the germline V gene (reference sequence). Here the CDR3 reads CAWSVQRGFDEQFF. In DNA, the CDR3 is TGTGCCTGGAGTGTACAGCGGGGGTTTGATGAGCAGTTCTTC.

The gene calls are TRBV5-3 and TRBJ1-2, with a weak D call TRBD1 (5 bases). TRBV5-3 is known as an ORF, though its function is uncertain. V lost 4 bases to trimming and J lost 6 bases, with 22 bases between them. The CDR3 runs to 16 residues. In nucleotides, the CDR3 is TGTGCCAGAAGCGATAGGGACCGACAGAGGGAGGATGGCTACACCTTC. Its protein is CARSDRDRQREDGYTF.

The genes are TRBV7-2 and TRBJ2-5; 12 nucleotides agree with TRBD2. CDR1 is SGHTA and CDR2 is FQGNSA in the germline V gene. V lost 7 bases to trimming and J lost 1 base; unmatched junction nucleotides: 4. The CDR3 loop spans 15 amino acids. This CDR3 reads CASTGLAGLQETQYF. The DNA of the CDR3 is TGTGCCAGCACCGGACTAGCGGGACTCCAAGAGACCCAGTACTTC.

The rearrangement links TRBV7-9 to TRBJ2-4; no reliable D call. The germline V and J ends were trimmed by 5 bases and 7 bases, with 15 bases remaining between them. Germline-derived CDR1 and CDR2 are SEHNR and FQNEAQ (reference sequence). This CDR3 has 14 residues. Here the CDR3 DNA reads TGTGCCAGCAGCCCGCCGTCCCCACGGAACATTCAGTACTTC. It yields the protein CASSPPSPRNIQYF. Supplemented by reference TRBV7-9 and TRBJ2-4, the full variable domain reads DTGVSQNPRHKITKRGQNVTFRCDPISEHNRLYWYRQTLGQGPEFLTYFQNEAQLEKSRLLSDRFSAERPKGSFSTLEIQRTEQGDSAMYLCASSPPSPRNIQYFGAGTRLSVL.

This clone was recorded a few times. The chain recombines TRBV4-1 with TRBJ2-7; tentatively, D is TRBD2 (5 bases). CDR1 MGHRA and CDR2 YSYEKL come from the germline V gene. The CDR3 is 15 amino acids. V was cut by 4 bases and J by 0 bases, with 13 bases left in between. The CDR3 region has the DNA TGCGCCAGCAGCCCGTCGGGGTCGTCCTCCTACGAGCAGTACTTC. Encoded protein: CASSPSGSSSYEQYF.

This clone was seen only once. The chain combines TRBV20-1 with TRBJ2-5; perhaps TRBD1 as D (6 bases). CDR3 length: 14 amino acids. Germline loops: CDR1 DFQATT, CDR2 SNEGSKA (reference sequence). Trimming took off 3 bases at V and 4 bases at J, with 15 bases between the two ends. CDR3 sequence: CSASLGGSLETQYF. Here the CDR3 DNA reads TGCAGTGCTAGTTTAGGGGGTTCGCTAGAGACCCAGTACTTC.

The chain recombines TRBV3-1 (or the pseudogene TRBV3-2) with TRBJ2-3; 8 nucleotides align to TRBD2. Trimming at V came to 4 bases and at J to 6 bases, leaving 3 bases not matched to a gene. CDR1 and CDR2 (germline): LGHDT, YNNKEL (reference sequence). This CDR3 comprises 13 residues. The chain's CDR3 is CASSLRGGDTQYF. In DNA, the CDR3 is TGTGCCAGCAGCCTCCGGGGGGGTGATACGCAGTATTTT.

This clone was detected only once. V and J are TRBV6-1 and TRBJ2-6; tentatively, D is TRBD2 (6 bases). V lost 2 bases, J lost 2 bases, and 16 bases lay in between. This CDR3 is built from 18 residues. From germline, CDR1 is MNHNS and CDR2 SASEGT. Written as DNA, the CDR3 is TGTGCCAGCAGTGAAAGGCTAGCGTTCAGTCCTGGGGCCAACGTCCTGACTTTC. Protein sequence: CASSERLAFSPGANVLTF.

The CDR3 protein is CASSPQTGISYEQYF. The DNA for the CDR3 is TGTGCCAGCAGCCCACAAACAGGGATCTCCTACGAGCAGTACTTC. The chain links TRBV7-2 to TRBJ2-7; a possible D gene is TRBD1 (6 bases). Germline V gene data show CDR1 as SGHTA and CDR2 as FQGNSA. This CDR3 is built from 15 residues. With 5 bases removed from V and 0 bases from J, the gap between germline ends came to 14 bases.

The chain's CDR3 is CASSLGQGSYGYTF. The CDR3 DNA sequence: TGCGCCAGCAGCCTGGGACAGGGTTCGTATGGCTACACCTTC. The V call is TRBV5-1, the J call TRBJ1-2, with 9 bases lining up with TRBD1. The trim removed 4 bases at V and 5 bases at J, leaving 6 bases unmatched. The CDR3 runs to 14 residues. Germline V CDR1 and CDR2: SGHRS, YFSETQ.